Described below is a single T cell receptor beta chain sequence and its context. The germline gives CDR1 MGHDK, CDR2 SYGVNS. The CDR3 extends over 16 amino acids. The V segment lost 3 bases and the J segment 2 bases; nucleotides outside the gene matches: 6. These data come from a study of blood T cell repertoires in COVID-19. In the study overall: Donors in the United States, Italy and Spain gave samples during acute or convalescent COVID-19. PBMCs, B-cell-depleted T cells, or T cells provided the cDNA or gDNA that made up the material.

In the original analysis: Estimation of nucleated cell counts relied on the amplification of reference gene primers. Only in-frame clones appear in the TCRdb table, and some are missing; sequencing was by immunoSEQ multiplex PCR. V and J calls and clone size are those listed in that table; D and trimming were worked out from the DNA. This sample has about 180,000 clones, with approximately 80% found just once. Source material: peripheral blood. This sequence joins TRBV25-1 and TRBJ2-2; TRBD1 matches 7 bases. The sequence was obtained from a woman aged 60 to 75 with acute or convalescent COVID-19. CDR3 protein: CASSDYGQANTGELFF. In nucleotides, the CDR3 is TGTGCCAGCAGTGACTATGGACAGGCCAACACCGGGGAGCTGTTTTTT.